Shown below are 26 T cell receptor beta chains from a single sample sequenced in a study of Ad26.COV2.S vaccination and SARS-CoV-2 variants. Treatment defined: around 19 received Ad26.COV2.S at low or high dose, single or two shots; about 5 received placebo; per-sample allocation not given. Specimen acquisition occurred on day 63 following the initial vaccine or placebo injection. Assay: immunoSEQ multiplex PCR; the TCRdb copy retains only in-frame clones and omits some. The sample has 500,000 or so clones; 89% are singletons. Sequencing used peripheral blood, obtained in a trial of Ad26.COV2.S vaccine versus placebo. Receptors originate from a person aged 18-65 years who received the Ad26.COV2.S COVID-19 vaccine or a placebo.

The count of this clone is one. The genes are TRBV6-6 and TRBJ2-7; D could derive from TRBD1 or TRBD2 (5 bases each). With 4 bases removed from V and 3 bases from J, the gap between germline ends came to 16 bases. CDR1 MNHNY and CDR2 SVGAGI come from the germline V gene (reference sequence). The CDR3 length is 15 residues. As DNA, the CDR3 is TGTGCCAGCAGTTCCCGGGACCTACTGGGCTACGAGCAGTACTTC. It is translated as CASSSRDLLGYEQYF.

The V gene is TRBV24-1, the J gene TRBJ2-5; 11 bases agree with TRBD2. This CDR3 has 15 residues. J lost 4 bases, V lost 6 bases, and 6 bases had no gene match. Germline V CDR1 and CDR2: KGHDR, SFDVKD. This chain's CDR3 is CATSTTSGAGETQYF. CDR3 coding DNA: TGTGCCACCAGTACGACTAGCGGGGCGGGAGAGACCCAGTACTTC.

The chain carries TRBV13 and TRBJ2-7, with a weak D call TRBD2 (7 bases). From germline, CDR1 is PRHDT and CDR2 FYEKMQ (reference sequence). Trimming left V 1 base short and J 3 bases short, with 10 bases between. This CDR3 spans 14 amino acids. DNA for the CDR3: TGTGCCAGCAGCTTAGAAGGGGGGGACTACGAGCAGTACTTC. Translating gives CASSLEGGDYEQYF.

This chain's CDR3 is CASSLGGFEGTEAFF. For the CDR3, the DNA is TGTGCCAGCAGCTTAGGAGGTTTTGAGGGCACTGAAGCTTTCTTT. The V call is TRBV11-3, the J call TRBJ1-1; D not certain. The CDR3 is made up of 15 amino acids. V was clipped by 1 base and J by 4 bases, with 13 bases between them. Germline-derived CDR1 and CDR2 are SGHNT and YENEEA.

The rearrangement joins TRBV19 to TRBJ1-1; tentative D call: TRBD1 (5 bases). This CDR3 contains 13 residues. The ends were cut back, 5 bases at V and 1 base at J, with 8 bases in the middle. CDR1 is LNHDA, CDR2 SQIVND, per germline (reference sequence). The CDR3 protein is CASSWDGNTEAFF. DNA for the CDR3: TGTGCCAGTAGTTGGGACGGGAACACTGAAGCTTTCTTT. Full variable domain (rest looked up from reference TRBV19 and TRBJ1-1): DGGITQSPKYLFRKEGQNVTLSCEQNLNHDAMYWYRQDPGQGLRLIYYSQIVNDFQKGDIAEGYSVSREKKESFPLTVTSAQKNPTAFYLCASSWDGNTEAFFGQGTRLTVV.

A single count supports this clone. The chain couples TRBV21-1 to TRBJ1-5; the table names TRBD1, a call not compared with the DNA. TRBV21-1 is tagged as a pseudogene. There are 17 residues in the CDR3. The CDR3 is CASSKGVGAQSNQPQHF. CDR3 DNA: TGTGCCAGCAGCAAAGGCGTGGGGGCGCAGAGCAATCAGCCCCAGCATTTT.

The rearrangement joins TRBV11-3 to TRBJ2-3; D possibly corresponds to TRBD2 (7 bases). The CDR3 spans 16 residues. V was shortened by 5 bases and J by 4 bases, with 19 bases between the two germline ends. In germline, CDR1 is SGHNT, CDR2 YENEEA. In DNA, the CDR3 is TGTGCCAGCAGCCCAGGGGACTACCGTCTCGCAGATACGCAGTATTTT. Protein product: CASSPGDYRLADTQYF.

This chain joins TRBV6-2 or TRBV6-3 and TRBJ1-1; D is uncertain. The CDR3 is 14 amino acids. Between the trimmed V and J ends, which lost 0 bases and 0 bases, there was a span of 5 bases. Germline V gives CDR1 MNHEY, CDR2 SVGEGT. The CDR3 spells CASSYSTLNTEAFF. CDR3 DNA: TGTGCCAGCAGTTACTCGACGCTGAACACTGAAGCTTTCTTT.

V and J are TRBV4-3 and TRBJ1-1; D unresolved. CDR1 is LGHNA, CDR2 YSLEER, per germline. Trimming removed 4 bases at V and 4 bases at J, with 19 bases between. The length of the CDR3 is 16 residues. CDR3 protein: CASSRLSSRHATEAFF. As DNA, the CDR3 is TGCGCCAGCAGCCGGCTTTCGTCACGACATGCCACTGAAGCTTTCTTT.

The rearrangement links TRBV5-6 to TRBJ1-5; no clear D. This CDR3 is built from 16 residues. The V end was cut by 0 bases, the J end by 2 bases, with 12 bases between. The germline V gene has CDR1 SGHDT and CDR2 YYEEEE. CDR3 region: CASSLGIGAGNQPQHF. CDR3 nucleotide sequence: TGTGCCAGCAGCTTGGGTATAGGAGCGGGCAATCAGCCCCAGCATTTT.

V and J are TRBV9 and TRBJ2-2; 8 bases align to TRBD1. Unmatched junction bases numbered 5, after V lost 0 bases and J lost 1 base. The CDR3 totals 17 residues. Germline V gene lookup returns CDR1 SGDLS and CDR2 YYNGEE. CDR3 sequence (DNA): TGTGCCAGCAGCGTAGCCAGGACAGGGCGGAACACCGGGGAGCTGTTTTTT. It yields the protein CASSVARTGRNTGELFF.

V gene TRBV18 combines with J gene TRBJ1-2; D might be TRBD1 (6 bases). Germline CDR1 and CDR2: KGHSH and LQKENI. The CDR3 spans 13 residues. Trimming left V 5 bases short and J 12 bases short, with 19 bases between. The CDR3 sequence: CASSDNIQGRDTF. The CDR3 DNA sequence: TGTGCCAGCTCAGACAACATACAGGGTAGAGACACCTTC.

The chain combines TRBV5-6 with TRBJ2-3; TRBD2 agrees at 9 bases. The CDR3 is made up of 17 amino acids. Trimming removed 2 bases from V and 4 bases from J; junction bases left unmatched: 11. Germline loops: CDR1 SGHDT, CDR2 YYEEEE. The CDR3: CASSFLAGQRASDTQYF. DNA of the CDR3: TGTGCCAGCAGCTTTCTAGCGGGGCAAAGGGCATCAGATACGCAGTATTTT.

The V and J genes are TRBV28 and TRBJ1-1; D unresolved. The CDR3 has 13 residues. From germline, CDR1 is MDHEN and CDR2 SYDVKM. V was pared by 2 bases and J by 10 bases, with 14 bases between. For the CDR3, the DNA is TGTGCCAGCAGTTTACCCCTCGCGGTGGTAGCTTTCTTT. Its translation is CASSLPLAVVAFF.

The gene calls are TRBV7-8 and TRBJ1-1; D possibly corresponds to TRBD1 (5 bases). Germline V gene lookup returns CDR1 SGHVS and CDR2 FQNEAQ. V gave up 1 base and J gave up 3 bases, with 9 bases separating them. The CDR3 sequence is 14 residues long. CDR3 DNA: TGTGCCAGCAGCTTAGAGGAGGGGCACACTGAAGCTTTCTTT. Translated: CASSLEEGHTEAFF.

The rearrangement uses TRBV11-2 and TRBJ2-7; D possibly corresponds to TRBD1 (6 bases). CDR1 is SGHAT, CDR2 FQNNGV, per germline. This CDR3 region has 13 residues. Trimming cost V 4 bases and J 6 bases, with 13 bases left between them. Here the CDR3 reads CASSWGQNGEQYF. The CDR3 bases are TGTGCCAGCAGCTGGGGACAAAATGGCGAGCAGTACTTC.

The chain combines TRBV30 with TRBJ2-3; 11 bases match TRBD2. CDR3 length equals 15 residues. V lost 5 bases, J lost 2 bases, and 6 bases stayed unmatched. The germline V gene encodes CDR1 GTSNPN and CDR2 SVGIG (reference sequence). In nucleotides, the CDR3 is TGTGCCTGGGAATTAGCGGGGGGGATCACAGATACGCAGTATTTT. Its protein is CAWELAGGITDTQYF.

V usage is TRBV19 and J usage is TRBJ2-7; D perhaps matches TRBD1 (5 bases). Per the germline V gene, CDR1 is LNHDA and CDR2 is SQIVND (reference sequence). The CDR3 is 14 residues long. Deletions cut 1 base from V and 3 bases from J, with 10 bases between. The CDR3 DNA reads TGTGCCAGTAGTATAGCAACAGGAGACTACGAGCAGTACGTC. Translated: CASSIATGDYEQYV.

The CDR3 loop reads CAISESVGDTIYF. The CDR3 DNA sequence: TGTGCCATCAGTGAGTCGGTGGGGGACACCATATATTTT. V is TRBV10-3 and J is TRBJ1-3, with a possible D match to TRBD1 (5 bases). The CDR3 spans 13 residues. Germline V gene lookup returns CDR1 ENHRY and CDR2 SYGVKD. V was shortened by 0 bases and J by 8 bases, with 8 bases between the two germline ends.

The J gene is TRBJ2-1, the V gene TRBV7-2; D gene ambiguous. From germline, CDR1 is SGHTA and CDR2 FQGNSA. V was clipped by 0 bases and J by 0 bases, with 9 bases between them. The CDR3 totals 16 residues. The CDR3 nucleotides are TGTGCCAGCAGCTTAGCCCCGGGTTACTCCTACAATGAGCAGTTCTTC. As protein: CASSLAPGYSYNEQFF.

The V call is TRBV19, the J call TRBJ1-5; D is undetermined. Deletions cut 7 bases from V and 0 bases from J, with 13 bases between. The CDR3 has 15 residues. In germline, CDR1 is LNHDA, CDR2 SQIVND (reference sequence). CDR3 residues: CASTAFSYSNQPQHF. In DNA, the CDR3 is TGTGCCAGTACTGCATTCTCATATAGCAATCAGCCCCAGCATTTT.

The genes are TRBV7-2 and TRBJ1-1, with D unclear. Germline V gene data show CDR1 as SGHTA and CDR2 as FQGNSA. CDR3 length: 15 residues. The V gene lost 5 bases and the J gene lost 0 bases, with 13 bases spanning the gap. CDR3 in DNA: TGTGCCAGCAGCCCTGGATCCGGTATGAACACTGAAGCTTTCTTT. This translates into CASSPGSGMNTEAFF.

The chain has TRBV7-2 and TRBJ1-2, with D perhaps TRBD1 (5 bases). From germline, CDR1 is SGHTA and CDR2 FQGNSA. The CDR3 sequence is 15 residues long. Trimming left V 5 bases short and J 4 bases short, with 17 bases between. CDR3 residues: CASSPQGPSGYGYTF. CDR3 DNA: TGTGCCAGCAGCCCCCAGGGACCTTCTGGCTATGGCTACACCTTC.

J is TRBJ1-2 and V is TRBV18; D might be TRBD1 (5 bases). V was clipped by 5 bases and J by 4 bases, with 17 bases between them. CDR1 is KGHSH, CDR2 LQKENI, per germline. The CDR3 sequence is 15 residues long. The CDR3 DNA reads TGTGCCAGCTCATATGGGGGAAGTCTCAGCTATGGCTACACCTTC. Amino acid sequence: CASSYGGSLSYGYTF.

In this sample, this clone turned up once. The chain links TRBV10-3 to TRBJ2-3; TRBD1 aligns across 11 bases. Per the germline V gene, CDR1 is ENHRY and CDR2 is SYGVKD. This CDR3 spans 14 amino acids. V gave up 6 bases and J gave up 6 bases; unmatched junction bases: 5. In DNA form, the CDR3 reads TGTGCCATCAGCCGGACAGGGGGCGTCGATACGCAGTATTTT. This encodes CAISRTGGVDTQYF.

The rearrangement uses TRBV9 and TRBJ1-3, with D tentatively TRBD1 (6 bases). Germline CDR1 reads SGDLS; CDR2 reads YYNGEE. Trimming removed 4 bases from V and 8 bases from J, with 19 bases in between. The CDR3 totals 15 residues. The CDR3 DNA reads as TGTGCCAGCAGCATTGGGTCAGGGGTAGAGGACACCATATATTTT. As protein: CASSIGSGVEDTIYF.